This T cell receptor beta chain derives from a study of vaccination and CD4 T cells after COVID-19. Sample treatment: approximately nine-day PBMC culture with coronavirus spike peptide pools or control peptides (ViraFEST assay). The unexposed donor gave CD4+ T cells before the COVID-19 pandemic (2011-2018). Probing of unexposed-donor CD4+ T cells with SARS-CoV-2 S/N and four cold-coronavirus spikes was done, cells permitting. Remarks on this clonotype: Antigen unknown.

The CDR3 is 17 amino acids. V lost 3 bases to trimming and J lost 0 bases; unmatched junction nucleotides: 8. CDR1 and CDR2 (germline): LNHDA, SQIVND (reference sequence). Cultured CD4+ T cell DNA underwent sequencing with the Oncomine TCR Beta short-read assay. Genomic DNA was taken out of cultured CD4+ T cells by extraction. MiXCR, applied by TCRdb to the PCR reads, yields one record per CDR3 protein. The repertoire includes 9,900 or so distinct CDR3 sequences, approximately 29% of them detected once, and 10% to 15% sits in the top ten. The chain couples TRBV19 to TRBJ1-1, with 9 bases lining up with TRBD1. The material sequenced was CD4+ T cells from blood, cultured in vitro. The clonotype comes from a human donor in good health. DNA of the CDR3: TGTGCCAGTAGTATGAGGGACAGGGACCTCATGAACACTGAAGCTTTCTTT. It yields the protein CASSMRDRDLMNTEAFF.